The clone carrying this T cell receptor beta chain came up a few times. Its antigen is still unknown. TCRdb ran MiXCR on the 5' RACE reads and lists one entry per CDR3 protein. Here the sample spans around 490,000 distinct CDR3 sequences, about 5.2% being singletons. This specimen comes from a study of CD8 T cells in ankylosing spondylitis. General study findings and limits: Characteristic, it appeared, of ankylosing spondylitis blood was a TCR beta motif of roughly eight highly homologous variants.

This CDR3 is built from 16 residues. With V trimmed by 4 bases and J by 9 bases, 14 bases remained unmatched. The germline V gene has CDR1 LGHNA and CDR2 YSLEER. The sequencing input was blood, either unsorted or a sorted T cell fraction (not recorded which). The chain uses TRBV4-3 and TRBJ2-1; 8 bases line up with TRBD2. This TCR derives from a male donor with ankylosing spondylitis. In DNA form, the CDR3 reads TGCGCCAGCAGCCTCCCCCCCCGGGGGGGCGTCACTGAGCAGTTCTTC. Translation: CASSLPPRGGVTEQFF.